Following are 5 T cell receptor beta chains from one sample sequenced in a study of PD-1 blockade in classical Hodgkin lymphoma. Every patient relapsed after autologous stem cell transplantation, and brentuximab vedotin exposure varied. This table comes from immunoSEQ multiplex PCR, and its TCRdb copy is limited to in-frame clones, with some not included. The sample contains about 40,000 clones, about 90% of which appear only once. This material consisted of peripheral blood mononuclear cells (PBMCs), taken before the second cycle of nivolumab. The receptors here all came from a human donor with classical Hodgkin lymphoma.

The chain joins TRBV19 to TRBJ1-4, with D tentatively TRBD1 (5 bases). CDR1 is LNHDA and CDR2 is SQIVND in the germline V gene (reference sequence). This CDR3 has 15 amino acids. The ends were cut back, 5 bases at V and 4 bases at J, with 14 bases in the middle. CDR3 amino acids: CASSPRGFRNEKLFF. The CDR3 DNA sequence: TGTGCCAGTAGTCCGCGGGGGTTCCGTAATGAAAAACTGTTTTTT.

The chain recombines TRBV19 with TRBJ2-1; 12 bases line up with TRBD2. Trimming cost V 3 bases and J 7 bases; bases outside gene matches: 7. Germline CDR1 is LNHDA and CDR2 is SQIVND (reference sequence). This CDR3 spans 16 amino acids. The CDR3, as DNA: TGTGCCAGTAGTATGTGGACTCTAGCGGGAGGGAATGAGCAGTTCTTC. Residues: CASSMWTLAGGNEQFF.

The rearrangement joins TRBV2 to TRBJ1-1; no clear D gene. The CDR3 contains 13 residues. With 4 bases removed from V and 6 bases from J, the gap between germline ends came to 12 bases. Per the germline V gene, CDR1 is SNHLY and CDR2 is FYNNEI. CDR3 residues: CASSGRVGSEAFF. CDR3 nucleotides: TGTGCCAGCAGTGGACGGGTCGGGTCTGAAGCTTTCTTT.

The rearrangement joins TRBV5-1 to TRBJ1-3; 7 positions match TRBD1. The junction had 16 bases not matched to a gene; V was cut back by 4 bases and J by 0 bases. This CDR3 has 19 residues. In germline, CDR1 is SGHRS, CDR2 YFSETQ. The CDR3: CASSPDGIEGAPSGNTIYF. The CDR3 region has the DNA TGCGCCAGCAGCCCGGATGGTATCGAGGGGGCCCCCTCTGGAAACACCATATATTTT.

V usage is TRBV4-1 and J usage is TRBJ2-7; possibly TRBD1 for D (6 bases). The CDR3 is 15 amino acids. Trimming cost V 2 bases and J 2 bases, with 13 bases left between them. Looked up from germline, CDR1 is MGHRA and CDR2 is YSYEKL. The CDR3 coding sequence is TGCGCCAGCAGCCAACCCACAGGGTTCCCCTACGAGCAGTACTTC. Its protein product is CASSQPTGFPYEQYF.